What follows are 18 T cell receptor beta chains derived from one specimen sequenced in a study of CD8 T cells in Susac syndrome (dated by TCRdb to the late 2010s). The protocol used for the library was the immunoSEQ multiplex PCR assay. RNA was extracted using the RNeasy kit, and about 0.5 to 1 ug of the RNA was reverse transcribed with random hexamers. The public reads were reprocessed in TCRdb via fastp at Q25 and MiXCR, keeping in-frame beta chains. Entries that share a CDR3 protein sequence are merged under the most common genes and DNA. The sample table holds some 140,000 distinct CDR3 sequences, of which 80% to 85% were seen once. The ten largest clones represent around 0.5% of the sample. Material: CD8+ T cells from PBMCs. The receptors derive from a human donor with multiple sclerosis.

This clonotype was counted a few times. Written as DNA, the CDR3 is TGCGCCAGCAGCCAAGATTCCATTGGCTACACCTTC. Translated, it gives CASSQDSIGYTF. The V gene is TRBV4-1, the J gene TRBJ1-2, with D uncertain. The germline V gene encodes CDR1 MGHRA and CDR2 YSYEKL. V lost 0 bases and J lost 7, with 6 bases in between. The CDR3 has 12 amino acids.

The J gene is TRBJ2-2, the V gene TRBV12-3 or TRBV12-4, with D perhaps matching TRBD1 or TRBD2 (5 bases each). This CDR3 has 15 residues. V lost 4 bases to trimming and J lost 5 bases, with 14 bases between them. CDR3 protein: CASSSLGAGTGELFF. The CDR3 bases are TGTGCCAGCAGTTCCCTGGGAGCAGGGACCGGGGAGCTGTTTTTT.

The chain employs TRBV4-2 and TRBJ1-5; the D gene is possibly TRBD1 (6 bases). CDR3 size: 20 residues. Germline V gene data show CDR1 as LGHNA and CDR2 as YNFKEQ. Trimming removed 0 bases at V and 4 bases at J, with 25 bases between. CDR3 coding DNA: TGTGCCAGCAGCCAAGATCTATTGGGGGGCCTCAGGGATACGAATCAGCCCCAGCATTTT. Its translation: CASSQDLLGGLRDTNQPQHF.

The rearrangement links TRBV4-1 to TRBJ1-1; 8 positions match TRBD1. The CDR3 length is 14 residues. Per the germline V gene, CDR1 is MGHRA and CDR2 is YSYEKL. The junction had 1 base not matched to a gene; V was cut back by 3 bases and J by 1 base. CDR3 residues: CASSHGQGNTEAFF. The DNA of the CDR3 is TGCGCCAGCAGCCATGGACAGGGGAACACTGAAGCTTTCTTT.

The rearrangement links TRBV19 to TRBJ2-7; 11 bases line up with TRBD2. V dropped 5 bases and J dropped 0; count of bases not matched to a gene: 12. CDR3 size: 18 residues. From germline, CDR1 is LNHDA and CDR2 SQIVND (reference sequence). The CDR3 DNA reads as TGTGCCAGTAGTGCCCGGCCGGGACTAGCGGCTAACTCCTACGAGCAGTACTTC. Translating it yields CASSARPGLAANSYEQYF.

The chain is built from TRBV20-1 and TRBJ2-3; the match to TRBD1 covers 9 bases. V lost 0 bases, J lost 2 bases, and 9 bases stayed unmatched. The CDR3 is 17 residues long. Germline CDR1 is DFQATT and CDR2 is SNEGSKA (reference sequence). CDR3 DNA: TGCAGTGCTAGAGATTGGAAGCGGACAGGGGACACAGATACGCAGTATTTT. The encoded protein is CSARDWKRTGDTDTQYF.

This rearrangement joins TRBV7-6 to TRBJ2-1; 7 bases are a match to TRBD2. Germline V gene data show CDR1 as SGHVS and CDR2 as FNYEAQ. The CDR3 sequence is 15 residues long. V shed 1 base and J 8 bases; nucleotides not matched to a gene: 8. This CDR3 is CASSLVSGREHEQFF. CDR3 DNA: TGTGCCAGCAGCTTAGTGTCAGGGAGGGAACATGAGCAGTTCTTC.

This clonotype was observed a few times. The rearrangement links TRBV6-5 to TRBJ1-2; D unclear. This CDR3 has 14 residues. From germline, CDR1 is MNHEY and CDR2 SVGAGI. The V end lost 1 base, the J end lost 0 bases, and 6 bases lay between the germline ends. The CDR3, as DNA: TGTGCCAGCAGTTACTTCGGGGCTAACTATGGCTACACCTTC. This sequence encodes CASSYFGANYGYTF.

The chain couples TRBV12-3 or TRBV12-4 to TRBJ2-2; D is possibly TRBD1 (6 bases). This CDR3 comprises 13 residues. The V and J ends lost 7 bases and 7 bases respectively, with 13 bases between them. This chain's CDR3 is CASTPRGVGELFF. The DNA for the CDR3 is TGTGCCAGCACCCCCAGGGGAGTCGGGGAGCTGTTTTTT.

The gene calls are TRBV20-1 and TRBJ2-4; D not certain. Germline loops: CDR1 DFQATT, CDR2 SNEGSKA (reference sequence). This CDR3 region has 15 residues. Deletions cut 4 bases from V and 0 bases from J, with 13 bases between. In DNA form, the CDR3 reads TGCAGTGCTATCGGTCGCGGTTTAGCCAAAAACATTCAGTACTTC. Amino acid sequence: CSAIGRGLAKNIQYF.

This sequence joins TRBV7-9 and TRBJ1-4, with no clear D. V gave up 0 bases and J gave up 5 bases, with 7 bases separating them. Germline V CDR1 and CDR2: SEHNR, FQNEAQ (reference sequence). The CDR3 covers 14 residues. In DNA, the CDR3 is TGTGCCAGCAGCTTAGCACAGATGAATGAAAAACTGTTTTTT. Its protein is CASSLAQMNEKLFF.

The V call is TRBV7-6, the J call TRBJ1-5, with D unresolved. Trimming pared 5 bases from V and 3 bases from J, leaving 17 bases between. The CDR3 consists of 16 residues. Germline loops: CDR1 SGHVS, CDR2 FNYEAQ. This CDR3 reads CASSAGSSWDNQPQHF. The DNA for the CDR3 is TGTGCCAGCAGCGCCGGCTCAAGTTGGGACAATCAGCCCCAGCATTTT.

In nucleotides, the CDR3 is TGTGCCAGCAGCACTGGGGACGGTGGTTTATACAATGAGCAGTTCTTC. Protein: CASSTGDGGLYNEQFF. The V call is TRBV7-9, the J call TRBJ2-1; D is tentatively TRBD1 or TRBD2 (5 bases each). The CDR3 extends over 16 amino acids. Looked up from germline, CDR1 is SEHNR and CDR2 is FQNEAQ (reference sequence). With 5 bases removed from V and 4 bases from J, the gap between germline ends came to 18 bases.

The gene calls are TRBV12-3 or TRBV12-4 and TRBJ2-2; no definite D call. The ends were cut back, 3 bases at V and 3 bases at J, with 11 bases in the middle. This CDR3 region has 15 residues. The CDR3: CASSLIGYDTGELFF. In DNA, the CDR3 is TGTGCCAGCAGTTTGATCGGGTATGACACCGGGGAGCTGTTTTTT.

The rearrangement links TRBV27 to TRBJ2-7; 9 bases are shared with TRBD1. Germline loops: CDR1 MNHEY, CDR2 SMNVEV (reference sequence). The CDR3 consists of 13 residues. The V segment lost 9 bases and the J segment 6 bases; nucleotides outside the gene matches: 9. Here the CDR3 reads CASSGQGGGEQYF. The CDR3 coding sequence is TGTGCCAGTTCGGGACAGGGAGGTGGCGAGCAGTACTTC.

This chain uses TRBV16 with TRBJ1-1, with a weak D call TRBD1 (5 bases). CDR1 is KGHSY, CDR2 FQNENV, per germline. The CDR3 runs to 19 residues. V was trimmed by 4 bases and J by 1 base, leaving 25 bases between them. This chain's CDR3 is CASSPFAGARQRENTEAFF. The CDR3 DNA follows: TGTGCCAGCAGCCCCTTCGCCGGGGCGCGACAAAGGGAGAACACTGAAGCTTTCTTT.

The V call is TRBV9, the J call TRBJ1-6, with no clear D. V was trimmed by 4 bases and J by 8 bases, leaving 16 bases between them. The CDR3 has 15 amino acids. Germline V lookup: CDR1 SGDLS, CDR2 YYNGEE. Here the CDR3 reads CASSPSLNGDSPLHF. CDR3 nucleotide sequence: TGTGCCAGCAGCCCAAGCCTTAACGGGGATTCACCCCTCCACTTT.

This clonotype appeared a few times. The genes are TRBV7-9 and TRBJ2-7; D might be TRBD1 or TRBD2, each matching 6 bases. Germline CDR1 and CDR2: SEHNR and FQNEAQ (reference sequence). This CDR3 is built from 13 residues. Here the CDR3 DNA reads TGTATGGGGGGCAGCGTCTCAAGCTACGAGCAGTACGTC. Protein sequence: CMGGSVSSYEQYV.